Below are 8 T cell receptor beta chains sequenced from a single sample in a study of blood T cell repertoires in COVID-19. Sequencing was performed with immunoSEQ multiplex PCR; in TCRdb, only in-frame clones are kept and a portion is missing. The table shows over 50,000 clones, with roughly 80% occurring only once. The sequencing input was peripheral blood. All receptors derive from a man older than 75 with active or convalescent COVID-19.

The chain links TRBV6-6 to TRBJ2-1; 10 bases line up with TRBD2. V shed 5 bases and J 7 bases; nucleotides not matched to a gene: 14. The CDR3 length is 17 residues. The germline V gene has CDR1 MNHNY and CDR2 SVGAGI (reference sequence). Written as DNA, the CDR3 is TGTGCCAGCAGTCGCTCTGGGGTAGCGGGAGGCGGGAATGAGCAGTTCTTC. It codes for CASSRSGVAGGGNEQFF.

This clone was observed a few times. J is TRBJ2-3 and V is TRBV30, with 11 bases lining up with TRBD2. CDR3 size: 16 residues. Germline V gene data show CDR1 as GTSNPN and CDR2 as SVGIG (reference sequence). The ends lost 0 bases at V and 8 bases at J; junction bases unmatched: 10. The CDR3 protein is CAWSVQLGTSGVTQYF. As DNA, the CDR3 is TGTGCCTGGAGTGTACAGCTGGGGACTAGCGGCGTTACGCAGTATTTT.

This rearrangement joins TRBV27 to TRBJ2-1; maybe TRBD2 (6 bases). The CDR3 contains 18 residues. Germline values: CDR1 MNHEY, CDR2 SMNVEV (reference sequence). The V and J ends lost 0 bases and 8 bases respectively, with 23 bases between them. The CDR3 loop reads CASSLSEPTSWTGDEQFF. The CDR3 DNA is TGTGCCAGCAGTTTATCGGAACCCACTTCCTGGACGGGAGATGAGCAGTTCTTC.

The chain is built from TRBV5-1 and TRBJ2-3, with 14 bases lining up with TRBD2. This CDR3 spans 16 amino acids. Germline values: CDR1 SGHRS, CDR2 YFSETQ. The J segment lost 5 bases and the V segment lost 4 bases, leaving 6 bases of the junction unmatched. CDR3 coding DNA: TGCGCCAGCAGCGTGACTAGCGGGGGGGCCGTAGATACGCAGTATTTT. Encoded protein: CASSVTSGGAVDTQYF. Variable domain in full (rest from reference TRBV5-1 and TRBJ2-3): KAGVTQTPRYLIKTRGQQVTLSCSPISGHRSVSWYQQTPGQGLQFLFEYFSETQRNKGNFPGRFSGRQFSNSRSEMNVSTLELGDSALYLCASSVTSGGAVDTQYFGPGTRLTVL.

The CDR3 region is CASSSGTGHSYGYTF. The CDR3 DNA follows: TGTGCCAGCAGCTCTGGGACAGGGCATAGCTATGGCTACACCTTC. The rearrangement uses TRBV7-2 and TRBJ1-2; 9 bases fit TRBD1. The trim removed 4 bases at V and 4 bases at J, leaving 7 bases unmatched. This CDR3 comprises 15 residues. CDR1 SGHTA and CDR2 FQGNSA come from the germline V gene.

This clone appeared many times. This chain links TRBV15 with TRBJ1-4; D unclear. The V gene lost 1 base and the J gene lost 7 bases, with 7 bases spanning the gap. Per germline, CDR1 LNHNV and CDR2 YYDKDF (reference sequence). CDR3 size: 13 residues. The CDR3 sequence is CATSRGPLEKLFF. CDR3 nucleotide sequence: TGTGCCACCAGCAGAGGGCCTCTTGAAAAACTGTTTTTT.

The chain is built from TRBV7-9 and TRBJ2-5, with 8 positions matching TRBD1. This CDR3 region has 15 residues. In germline, CDR1 is SEHNR, CDR2 FQNEAQ (reference sequence). The V and J ends lost 4 bases and 2 bases, in that order; junction bases with no gene match: 6. Here the CDR3 reads CASSSGQGGQETQYF. CDR3 nucleotide sequence: TGTGCCAGCAGCTCCGGACAGGGTGGACAAGAGACCCAGTACTTC.

The chain has TRBV29-1 and TRBJ2-2, with TRBD1 as a possible D gene (5 bases). The germline V and J ends were trimmed by 4 bases and 4 bases, with 10 bases remaining between them. This CDR3 spans 13 amino acids. Germline CDR1 SQVTM, CDR2 ANQGSEA. CDR3 nucleotide sequence: TGCAGCGTTGCAGGGCAGGCCACCGGGGAGCTGTTTTTT. Its protein product is CSVAGQATGELFF.